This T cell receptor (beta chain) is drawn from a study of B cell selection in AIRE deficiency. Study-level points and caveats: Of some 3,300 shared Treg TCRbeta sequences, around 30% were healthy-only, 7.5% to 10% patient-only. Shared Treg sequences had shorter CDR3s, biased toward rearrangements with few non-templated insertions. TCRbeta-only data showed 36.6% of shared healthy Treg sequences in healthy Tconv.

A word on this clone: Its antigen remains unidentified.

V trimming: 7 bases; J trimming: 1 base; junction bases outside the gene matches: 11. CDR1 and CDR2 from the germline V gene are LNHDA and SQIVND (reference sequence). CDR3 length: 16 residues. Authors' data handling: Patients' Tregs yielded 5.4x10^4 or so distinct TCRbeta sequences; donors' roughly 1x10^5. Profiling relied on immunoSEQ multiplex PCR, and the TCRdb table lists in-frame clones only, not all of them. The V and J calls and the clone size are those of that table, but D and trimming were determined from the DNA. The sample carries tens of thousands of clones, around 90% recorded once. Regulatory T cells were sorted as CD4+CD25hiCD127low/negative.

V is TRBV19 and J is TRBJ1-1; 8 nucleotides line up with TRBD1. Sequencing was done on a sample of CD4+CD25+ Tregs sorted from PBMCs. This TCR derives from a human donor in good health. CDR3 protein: CASTPTGARGNTEAFF. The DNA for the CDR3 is TGTGCCAGTACCCCGACAGGGGCTAGAGGGAACACTGAAGCTTTCTTT.